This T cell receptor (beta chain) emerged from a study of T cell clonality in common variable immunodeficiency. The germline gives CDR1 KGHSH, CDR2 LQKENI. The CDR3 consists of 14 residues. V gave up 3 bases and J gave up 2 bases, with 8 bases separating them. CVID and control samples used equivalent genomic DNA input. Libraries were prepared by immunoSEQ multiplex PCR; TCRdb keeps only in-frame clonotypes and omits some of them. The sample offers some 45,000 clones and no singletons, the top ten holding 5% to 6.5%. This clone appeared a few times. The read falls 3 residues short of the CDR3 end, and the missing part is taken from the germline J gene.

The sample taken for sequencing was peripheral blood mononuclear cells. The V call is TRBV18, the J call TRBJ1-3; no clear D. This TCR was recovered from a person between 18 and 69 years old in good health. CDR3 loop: CASSPPSTGNTIYF. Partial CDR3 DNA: TGTGCCAGCTCACCCCCCAGTACTGGAAACACC.